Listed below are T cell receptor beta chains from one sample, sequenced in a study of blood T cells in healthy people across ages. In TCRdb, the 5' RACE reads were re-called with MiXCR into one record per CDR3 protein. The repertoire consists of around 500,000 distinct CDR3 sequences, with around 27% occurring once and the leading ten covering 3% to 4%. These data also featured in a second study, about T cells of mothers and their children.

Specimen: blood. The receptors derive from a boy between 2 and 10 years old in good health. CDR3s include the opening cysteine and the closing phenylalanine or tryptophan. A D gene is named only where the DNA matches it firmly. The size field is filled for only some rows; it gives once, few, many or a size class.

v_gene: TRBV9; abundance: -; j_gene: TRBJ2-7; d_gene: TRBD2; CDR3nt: TGTGCCAGCAGCGCCATAGCGGGGGGCTACGAGCAGTACTTC; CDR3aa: CASSAIAGGYEQYF
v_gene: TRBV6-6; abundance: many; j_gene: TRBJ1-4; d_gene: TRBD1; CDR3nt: TGTGCCAGCAGCTCAGGGGGCGCGCGGGAAAAACTGTTTTTT; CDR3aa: CASSSGGAREKLFF
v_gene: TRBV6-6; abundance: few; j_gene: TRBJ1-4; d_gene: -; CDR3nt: TGTGCCAGCAGTCGGGACCATTACCGGGAAAAACTGTTTTTT; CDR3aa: CASSRDHYREKLFF
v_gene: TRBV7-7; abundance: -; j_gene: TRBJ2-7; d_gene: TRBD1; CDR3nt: TGTGCTAGCAGCCCAGGGGGCCACGAGCAGTACTTC; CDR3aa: CASSPGGHEQYF
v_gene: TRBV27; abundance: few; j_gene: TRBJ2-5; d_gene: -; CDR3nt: TGTGCCAGCAGTTTATTCGGGGTGGAGGCAGAGACCCAGTACTTC; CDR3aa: CASSLFGVEAETQYF
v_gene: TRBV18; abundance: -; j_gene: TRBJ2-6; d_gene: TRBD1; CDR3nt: TGTGCCAGCTCAGCACCGGGACAGGGGATTACTGGGGCCAACGTCCTGACTTTC; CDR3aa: CASSAPGQGITGANVLTF
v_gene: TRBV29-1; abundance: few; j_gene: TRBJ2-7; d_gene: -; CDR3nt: TGCAGCGCCCAAGGGGGGCCCTCCGAGCAGTACTTC; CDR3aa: CSAQGGPSEQYF
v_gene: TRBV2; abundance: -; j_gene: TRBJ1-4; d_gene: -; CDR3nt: TGTGCCAGCACCACTGAGGCGGGGCCCACTAATGAAAAACTGTTTTTT; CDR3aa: CASTTEAGPTNEKLFF
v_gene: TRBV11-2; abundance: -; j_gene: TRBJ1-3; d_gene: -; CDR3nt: TGTGCCAGTGACAGCTCTGGAAACACCATATATTTT; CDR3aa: CASDSSGNTIYF
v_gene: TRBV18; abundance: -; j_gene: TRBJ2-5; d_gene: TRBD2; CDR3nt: TGTGCCAGCTCACCACGGACTAGCGGGAGGGCCCTCTCCTACAATGAGCCCTTCTTC; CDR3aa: CASSPRTSGRALSYNEPFF